Following are 10 T cell receptor beta chains from one sample sequenced in a study of blood T cell repertoires in COVID-19. TCRdb keeps only in-frame clones here, not all; method: immunoSEQ multiplex PCR. The table shows around 68,000 clones, with roughly 84% occurring only once. The sequencing sample was made of peripheral blood. Receptors originate from a woman between 45 and 65 years old with acute or convalescent COVID-19.

V usage is TRBV7-2 and J usage is TRBJ2-1; D gene unclear. The CDR3 is 14 residues long. From germline, CDR1 is SGHTA and CDR2 FQGNSA. The ends were cut back, 1 base at V and 12 bases at J, with 16 bases in the middle. As DNA, the CDR3 is TGTGCCAGCAGCTTAGGGCCCCCTAGAAAAGGGCAGTTCTTC. It yields the protein CASSLGPPRKGQFF.

This clone has more than one count but fewer than ten. This rearrangement joins TRBV11-3 to TRBJ2-2; 11 bases line up with TRBD1. The V gene's germline CDR1 is SGHNT and CDR2 YENEEA. The CDR3 sequence is 17 residues long. The ends lost 5 bases at V and 5 bases at J; junction bases unmatched: 10. CDR3 region: CASSDHGQGAGTGELFF. For the CDR3, the DNA is TGTGCCAGCAGCGACCACGGACAGGGGGCAGGAACCGGGGAGCTGTTTTTT.

The V call is TRBV27, the J call TRBJ1-2; 8 bases match TRBD1. Germline V lookup: CDR1 MNHEY, CDR2 SMNVEV (reference sequence). The CDR3 is 16 amino acids. V lost 7 bases and J lost 6; bases outside the gene matches: 16. In DNA form, the CDR3 reads TGTGCCAGCACCAAAAGGGGACAGGTCCCTGAGGATGGCTACACCTTC. It encodes CASTKRGQVPEDGYTF.

This rearrangement joins TRBV19 to TRBJ2-7, with 8 nucleotides matching TRBD2. The germline gives CDR1 LNHDA, CDR2 SQIVND (reference sequence). The CDR3 covers 14 residues. V trimming: 9 bases; J trimming: 7 bases; junction bases outside the gene matches: 14. The CDR3, as DNA: TGTGCCAGCGCCCTGACTAGCGCCATTGGGGAGCAGTACTTC. Translated: CASALTSAIGEQYF.

V usage is TRBV29-1 and J usage is TRBJ2-2, with TRBD2 matching 8 bases. V shed 4 bases, J shed 7 bases, and the junction held 5 bases outside the gene matches. The CDR3 runs 13 residues. Germline assignment: CDR1 SQVTM and CDR2 ANQGSEA. The CDR3 DNA follows: TGCAGCGTTGCGGGAGGGCCTAACGGGGAGCTGTTTTTT. Amino acids: CSVAGGPNGELFF.

V and J are TRBV6-5 and TRBJ1-2; 7 bases match TRBD1. Germline-derived CDR1 and CDR2 are MNHEY and SVGAGI. The CDR3 extends over 16 amino acids. V was pared by 2 bases and J by 4 bases, with 10 bases of the junction left unmatched. CDR3 sequence: CASSYPSGTEGYGYTF. The CDR3 DNA sequence: TGTGCCAGCAGTTACCCGTCCGGGACAGAGGGCTATGGCTACACCTTC.

The V gene is TRBV2, the J gene TRBJ1-1; D gene ambiguous. The CDR3 consists of 8 residues. The V gene's germline CDR1 is SNHLY and CDR2 FYNNEI. The CDR3 is CAISEAFF. In DNA, the CDR3 is TGTGCGATCAGTGAAGCTTTCTTT.

J is TRBJ1-2 and V is TRBV28; D call uncertain. Germline values: CDR1 MDHEN, CDR2 SYDVKM. V lost 2 bases and J lost 5, with 9 bases in between. The length of the CDR3 is 13 residues. The CDR3 region is CASSLGRMYGYTF. For the CDR3, the DNA is TGTGCCAGCAGTTTAGGCAGGATGTATGGCTACACCTTC.

V gene TRBV11-2 combines with J gene TRBJ2-7, with unresolved D. Germline-derived CDR1 and CDR2 are SGHAT and FQNNGV. Trimming left V 7 bases short and J 0 bases short, with 13 bases between. CDR3 length equals 14 residues. CDR3 residues: CASKNTLASYEQYF. CDR3 coding DNA: TGTGCCAGCAAAAACACCCTTGCCTCCTACGAGCAGTACTTC. The complete variable domain, with remaining parts taken from reference TRBV11-2 and TRBJ2-7, reads EAGVAQSPRYKIIEKRQSVAFWCNPISGHATLYWYQQILGQGPKLLIQFQNNGVVDDSQLPKDRFSAERLKGVDSTLKIQPAKLEDSAVYLCASKNTLASYEQYFGPGTRLTVT.

V gene TRBV6-2 or TRBV6-3 combines with J gene TRBJ2-7; TRBD2 matches 10 bases. The V and J ends lost 6 bases and 7 bases, in that order; junction bases with no gene match: 9. This CDR3 contains 14 residues. Germline CDR1 is MNHEY and CDR2 is SVGEGT. The CDR3 nucleotides read TGTGCCAGCAGACCTAGCGGGGGTAAGGGGGAGCAGTACTTC. This translates into CASRPSGGKGEQYF.